Following are 11 T cell receptor beta chains from one sample sequenced in a study of CD8+ T cells in alopecia areata. RNA was isolated and reverse transcribed to cDNA, the sequencing template. Sequencing used immunoSEQ multiplex PCR; TCRdb keeps in-frame clones, though not all of them. Among roughly 150,000 clones listed, 55% to 65% were seen once. Sequencing used CD4+ T cells sorted from blood. These receptors all come from a human donor in good health.

The chain uses TRBV5-6 and TRBJ1-4; unclear D gene. Germline assignment: CDR1 SGHDT and CDR2 YYEEEE. Trimming cost V 0 bases and J 0 bases, with 3 bases left between them. The CDR3 totals 14 residues. CDR3 DNA: TGTGCCAGCAGCTTGGAAGCAACTAATGAAAAACTGTTTTTT. Its translation is CASSLEATNEKLFF.

This clone was detected only a few times. The rearrangement uses TRBV4-1 and TRBJ2-6, with D tentatively TRBD2 (5 bases). V was cut by 0 bases and J by 0 bases, with 12 bases left in between. The CDR3 loop spans 18 amino acids. The germline V gene has CDR1 MGHRA and CDR2 YSYEKL. The CDR3 DNA sequence: TGCGCCAGCAGCCAAGATTGGCAGCTAGCCTCTGGGGCCAACGTCCTGACTTTC. Amino acids: CASSQDWQLASGANVLTF.

This clone has a single count. This sequence joins TRBV29-1 and TRBJ1-3; D is ambiguous. The V end was cut by 4 bases, the J end by 7 bases, with 8 bases between. This CDR3 is built from 11 residues. CDR1 is SQVTM and CDR2 is ANQGSEA in the germline V gene. DNA of the CDR3: TGCAGCGTTGGCACCCTCAACACCATATATTTT. This encodes CSVGTLNTIYF.

This clone has just a few counts. This chain connects TRBV30 to TRBJ2-1, with TRBD1 matching 7 bases. Per the germline V gene, CDR1 is GTSNPN and CDR2 is SVGIG (reference sequence). CDR3 length: 12 amino acids. The trim removed 4 bases at V and 7 bases at J, leaving 4 bases unmatched. In DNA, the CDR3 is TGTGCCTGGAAGGCAGGGGGAAATGAGCAGTTCTTC. Its translation is CAWKAGGNEQFF.

This clone was seen only a few times. The V gene is TRBV4-1, the J gene TRBJ1-1, with D uncertain. Germline V gene data show CDR1 as MGHRA and CDR2 as YSYEKL. The CDR3 is made up of 14 amino acids. V was cut by 1 base and J by 4 bases, with 10 bases left in between. CDR3 DNA sequence: TGCGCCAGCAGCCAAGGATTCGGGGTCACTGAAGCTTTCTTT. Protein sequence: CASSQGFGVTEAFF.

The rearrangement links TRBV20-1 to TRBJ1-1, with D hard to call. Germline lookup yields CDR1 DFQATT and CDR2 SNEGSKA (reference sequence). V dropped 3 bases and J dropped 6 bases, with 8 bases sitting between them. CDR3 length: 11 residues. The CDR3 here is CSASNPPEAFF. In DNA, the CDR3 is TGCAGTGCTAGTAATCCTCCTGAAGCTTTCTTT.

V gene TRBV19 combines with J gene TRBJ1-5, with a possible D match to TRBD1 (6 bases). With 5 bases removed from V and 6 bases from J, the gap between germline ends came to 14 bases. The CDR3 consists of 14 residues. Per the germline V gene, CDR1 is LNHDA and CDR2 is SQIVND (reference sequence). CDR3 nucleotide sequence: TGTGCCAGTAGTCTCGGACAGCGCACTCAGCCCCAGCATTTT. It codes for CASSLGQRTQPQHF.

Only a few counts were recorded for this clone. The chain carries TRBV29-1 and TRBJ2-7; 7 nucleotides line up with TRBD2. The J segment lost 3 bases and the V segment lost 7 bases, leaving 9 bases of the junction unmatched. Germline V CDR1 and CDR2: SQVTM, ANQGSEA. The CDR3 consists of 13 residues. The chain's CDR3 is CSALGWEGYEQYF. Here the CDR3 DNA reads TGCAGCGCATTAGGTTGGGAGGGCTACGAGCAGTACTTC.

This clone was observed a few times. The chain links TRBV30 to TRBJ2-2; 9 bases fit TRBD2. Germline V lookup: CDR1 GTSNPN, CDR2 SVGIG (reference sequence). The CDR3 totals 14 residues. Unmatched junction bases numbered 6, after V lost 4 bases and J lost 6 bases. This chain's CDR3 is CAWNALAGPGELFF. In DNA, the CDR3 is TGTGCCTGGAACGCTCTAGCGGGACCCGGGGAGCTGTTTTTT.

CDR3 amino acids: CSANLRESGRYEQYF. CDR3 nucleotides: TGCAGCGCTAACCTAAGGGAGAGCGGGAGGTACGAGCAGTACTTC. The chain joins TRBV29-1 to TRBJ2-7; 9 bases fit TRBD2. V shed 7 bases, J shed 4 bases, and the junction held 14 bases outside the gene matches. The germline gives CDR1 SQVTM, CDR2 ANQGSEA. The CDR3 runs 15 residues.

The chain is built from TRBV5-1 and TRBJ2-7; D may be TRBD1 (5 bases). Trimming removed 6 bases from V and 1 base from J, with 14 bases in between. CDR3 length: 14 residues. Per the germline V gene, CDR1 is SGHRS and CDR2 is YFSETQ. The CDR3 spells CASNHQTESYEQYF. For the CDR3, the DNA is TGCGCCAGCAACCACCAGACAGAATCCTACGAGCAGTACTTC.